The clone carrying this TCR beta chain appeared once. The ends lost 5 bases at V and 0 bases at J; junction bases unmatched: 4. The germline V gene has CDR1 MDHEN and CDR2 SYDVKM. CDR3 length: 14 amino acids. The data are from a study of control samples from healthy donors and cancer patients. TCRdb keeps only in-frame clones here, not all; method: immunoSEQ multiplex PCR. The sample includes 130,000 to 150,000 clones, 93% seen only once; the top ten take 5% to 7%. This TCR was sampled from a man younger than 30 in good health. The sample was blood. V usage is TRBV28 and J usage is TRBJ2-7, with 7 bases lining up with TRBD1. This CDR3 is CASSPRQGSYEQYF. The CDR3 DNA reads as TGTGCCAGCAGTCCACGACAGGGCTCCTACGAGCAGTACTTC. The whole variable domain, filled in from reference TRBV28 and TRBJ2-7, reads DVKVTQSSRYLVKRTGEKVFLECVQDMDHENMFWYRQDPGLGLRLIYFSYDVKMKEKGDIPEGYSVSREKKERFSLILESASTNQTSMYLCASSPRQGSYEQYFGPGTRLTVT.